The 30 T cell receptor beta chains below come from one sample, sequenced in a study of read filtering for tumor transcriptome and immune sequencing (TCRdb year 2020). The instrument was an Illumina HiSeq 4000. TCR libraries were built from approximately 400 ng RNA with the Immunoverse kit, using molecular barcoded adaptors covering alpha/delta and beta/gamma chains. The public reads were quality trimmed at Q25 with fastp and then assembled into clones with MiXCR by TCRdb, keeping productive beta chains. Identical CDR3 protein sequences are pooled into one entry, listed with their most common genes and DNA. Recorded for this sample are over 50,000 distinct CDR3 sequences; approximately 14% of them occurred a single time. The leading ten clones occupy 40% to 55% of the sample. Sequenced: a population of CD138-negative cells sorted from bone marrow. Sample cell subset or site, as interpreted from the label and publication: bone marrow mononuclear cells depleted of CD138+ plasma/myeloma cells by negative magnetic selection. The receptors were gathered from a donor aged 40 or over with multiple myeloma.

This clonotype was seen ten or more times. Mismatch with germline at one junction end may stem from a read error. This rearrangement joins TRBV5-4 to TRBJ2-4; 12 bases agree with TRBD1. CDR1 and CDR2 (germline): SGHNT, YYREEE (reference sequence). This CDR3 has 19 amino acids. For the CDR3, the DNA is TGTGCTAGCAGCTTACCCGGGACAGGGGGCCTGACTGCCAAAAACATTCAGTACTTC. Its protein is CASSLPGTGGLTAKNIQYF.

This clonotype was observed many times. The J gene is TRBJ2-1, the V gene TRBV24-1, with a tentative D call TRBD1 (5 bases). This CDR3 region has 15 residues. Germline loops: CDR1 KGHDR, CDR2 SFDVKD. Between the trimmed V and J ends, which lost 1 base and 1 base, there was a span of 7 bases. The CDR3 loop reads CATSDFDSSYNEQFF. The CDR3 DNA reads TGTGCCACCAGTGATTTCGACAGTTCCTACAATGAGCAGTTCTTC.

Remarks on this clonotype: This may stem from a read error, because a much larger clone lies one nucleotide away. The conserved phenylalanine or tryptophan is not found at the CDR3 terminus, so this likely reflects a read error. This chain connects TRBV6-4 to TRBJ2-1; D is ambiguous. The V and J ends lost 6 bases and 8 bases respectively, with 8 bases between them. Looked up from germline, CDR1 is MRHNA and CDR2 is SNTAGT. This CDR3 has 11 amino acids. CDR3: CASSDMHEQFL. The CDR3 nucleotides are TGTGCCAGCAGCGACATGCATGAGCAGTTCCTC.

This clonotype turned up a few times. The genes are TRBV28 and TRBJ1-1; possibly TRBD1 for D (5 bases). This CDR3 is 16 amino acids long. Between the trimmed V and J ends, which lost 3 bases and 7 bases, there was a span of 21 bases. Germline lookup yields CDR1 MDHEN and CDR2 SYDVKM. The CDR3 is CASSLRLPGTGVEAFF. The CDR3 DNA reads TGTGCCAGCAGTTTGCGACTTCCAGGGACGGGAGTTGAAGCTTTCTTT.

The chain employs TRBV29-1 and TRBJ1-5; 8 nucleotides agree with TRBD1. The germline V gene encodes CDR1 SQVTM and CDR2 ANQGSEA. The CDR3 length is 13 residues. V trimming: 5 bases; J trimming: 4 bases; junction bases outside the gene matches: 4. CDR3 in amino acids: CSVRTGTNQPQHF. DNA of the CDR3: TGCAGCGTTCGGACAGGGACGAATCAGCCCCAGCATTTT.

The CDR3 loop reads CSVVGGLTEAFF. For the CDR3, the DNA is TGCAGCGTTGTAGGAGGGTTGACTGAAGCTTTCTTT. This chain links TRBV29-1 with TRBJ1-1; D unclear. The ends were cut back, 4 bases at V and 5 bases at J, with 11 bases in the middle. This CDR3 spans 12 amino acids. The germline V gene encodes CDR1 SQVTM and CDR2 ANQGSEA.

The gene calls are TRBV7-2 and TRBJ1-5, with D tentatively TRBD1 (6 bases). With 2 bases removed from V and 1 base from J, the gap between germline ends came to 12 bases. The CDR3 consists of 16 residues. Germline CDR1 SGHTA, CDR2 FQGNSA. CDR3 in amino acids: CASSLIGGVSNQPQHF. CDR3 DNA: TGTGCCAGCAGCTTAATAGGGGGGGTCAGCAATCAGCCCCAGCATTTT. Drawing the rest from reference TRBV7-2 and TRBJ1-5, the complete variable domain is GAGVSQSPSNKVTEKGKDVELRCDPISGHTALYWYRQSLGQGLEFLIYFQGNSAPDKSGLPSDRFSAERTGGSVSTLTIQRTQQEDSAVYLCASSLIGGVSNQPQHFGDGTRLSIL.

The rearrangement uses TRBV20-1 and TRBJ1-5; a weak D match, TRBD1 (5 bases). V was cut by 6 bases and J by 2 bases, with 14 bases left in between. The CDR3 spans 14 residues. Germline loops: CDR1 DFQATT, CDR2 SNEGSKA (reference sequence). CDR3 sequence reads: CSAHQWDGNQPQHF. Written as DNA, the CDR3 is TGCAGTGCGCACCAATGGGACGGCAATCAGCCCCAGCATTTT.

This clonotype has ten or more counts. The genes are TRBV27 and TRBJ2-1; 8 nucleotides match TRBD1. The CDR3 has 15 amino acids. With 4 bases clipped from V and 4 bases from J, the junction kept 6 bases outside the gene matches. Per the germline V gene, CDR1 is MNHEY and CDR2 is SMNVEV (reference sequence). For the CDR3, the DNA is TGTGCCAGCAGTTCGACAGGGGCGATTTACAATGAGCAGTTCTTC. Translated: CASSSTGAIYNEQFF.

This clonotype occurred many times. The chain recombines TRBV7-9 with TRBJ1-5; 8 bases line up with TRBD1. CDR3 size: 14 residues. Germline CDR1 SEHNR, CDR2 FQNEAQ (reference sequence). After removal of 4 bases from V and 5 bases from J, the junction contained 4 bases not matched to a gene. CDR3 loop: CASSSGQVYQPQHF. Here the CDR3 DNA reads TGTGCCAGCAGCTCGGGACAGGTCTATCAGCCCCAGCATTTT.

CDR3 loop: CSARDGTSGRLEQFF. The CDR3 coding sequence is TGCAGTGCTAGAGACGGGACCAGCGGGAGACTTGAGCAGTTCTTC. The chain recombines TRBV20-1 with TRBJ2-1, with 8 bases lining up with TRBD2. Germline CDR1 reads DFQATT; CDR2 reads SNEGSKA (reference sequence). Trimming took 0 bases from V and 9 from J; bases not matched to a gene: 10. This CDR3 is built from 15 residues.

At least ten counts were recorded for this clonotype. The chain joins TRBV6-6 to TRBJ1-1; D unresolved. The CDR3 loop spans 13 amino acids. Deletions cut 4 bases from V and 0 bases from J, with 6 bases between. The germline CDR1 and CDR2 sequences are MNHNY and SVGAGI (reference sequence). CDR3 loop: CASSSGVNTEAFF. CDR3 DNA sequence: TGTGCCAGCAGTTCTGGAGTGAACACTGAAGCTTTCTTT.

This clonotype occurred many times. The rearrangement links TRBV13 to TRBJ2-2; 12 bases line up with TRBD2. The CDR3 sequence is 16 residues long. V shed 5 bases, J shed 5 bases, and the junction held 6 bases outside the gene matches. Looked up from germline, CDR1 is PRHDT and CDR2 is FYEKMQ (reference sequence). Here the CDR3 DNA reads TGTGCCAGCAGCCGACTAGCGGGAGTGAGTACCGGGGAGCTGTTTTTT. The encoded protein is CASSRLAGVSTGELFF. Using reference TRBV13 and TRBJ2-2 for the parts outside the CDR3, the full variable domain is AAGVIQSPRHLIKEKRETATLKCYPIPRHDTVYWYQQGPGQDPQFLISFYEKMQSDKGSIPDRFSAQQFSDYHSELNMSSLELGDSALYFCASSRLAGVSTGELFFGEGSRLTVL.

This clonotype was found many times. V and J are TRBV20-1 and TRBJ1-3; possible D gene TRBD1, 5 bases. Germline CDR1 is DFQATT and CDR2 is SNEGSKA (reference sequence). CDR3 size: 17 residues. Trimming stripped 6 bases from V and 2 bases from J, with 23 bases between. The CDR3 sequence is CSARRGGKGLTGNTIYF. The CDR3 bases are TGCAGTGCCCGTCGGGGGGGGAAAGGGCTGACTGGAAACACCATATATTTT.

The chain uses TRBV27 and TRBJ2-1; D remains unclear. Deletions cut 2 bases from V and 2 bases from J, with 10 bases between. This CDR3 has 15 amino acids. Germline CDR1 is MNHEY and CDR2 is SMNVEV (reference sequence). The chain's CDR3 is CASSLRPRPYNEQFF. CDR3 nucleotide sequence: TGTGCCAGCAGTTTACGACCTCGCCCCTACAATGAGCAGTTCTTC.

This clonotype was counted ten times or more. The chain combines TRBV20-1 with TRBJ2-5; D is undetermined. CDR3 length: 13 amino acids. Trimming left V 2 bases short and J 3 bases short, with 10 bases between. Germline V CDR1 and CDR2: DFQATT, SNEGSKA (reference sequence). CDR3: CSARPRNKETQYF. The CDR3 region has the DNA TGCAGTGCTAGACCCAGAAACAAAGAGACCCAGTACTTC.

This clonotype was seen repeatedly, ten times or more. The chain links TRBV7-9 to TRBJ2-5; 7 bases fit TRBD1. J lost 5 bases, V lost 0 bases, and 6 bases had no gene match. CDR1 and CDR2 from the germline V gene are SEHNR and FQNEAQ (reference sequence). The CDR3 extends over 15 amino acids. The CDR3 here is CASSLATGDGETQYF. The DNA for the CDR3 is TGTGCCAGCAGCTTAGCCACAGGGGACGGGGAGACCCAGTACTTC.

The J gene is TRBJ2-7, the V gene TRBV5-4; D unclear. This CDR3 contains 13 residues. Trimming took 0 bases from V and 9 from J, leaving 13 bases between them. The germline V gene encodes CDR1 SGHNT and CDR2 YYREEE (reference sequence). CDR3 bases: TGTGCCAGCAGCTTGGCCCTGCTCCCCGGGCAGTACTTC. This codes for CASSLALLPGQYF. The full variable domain, rest sourced from reference TRBV5-4 and TRBJ2-7, is ETGVTQSPTHLIKTRGQQVTLRCSSQSGHNTVSWYQQALGQGPQFIFQYYREEENGRGNFPPRFSGLQFPNYSSELNVNALELDDSALYLCASSLALLPGQYFGPGTRLTVT.

Comments on this clonotype: A read error likely explains this, since a far larger clone differs by one base. This chain links TRBV4-2 with TRBJ2-1; the match to TRBD1 covers 7 bases. Germline V gives CDR1 LGHNA, CDR2 YNFKEQ. With 4 bases clipped from V and 11 bases from J, the junction kept 14 bases outside the gene matches. The length of the CDR3 is 15 residues. CDR3 loop: CASSPPRTGGHKQFF. The DNA for the CDR3 is TGTGCCAGCAGCCCTCCACGGACAGGCGGCCATAAGCAGTTCTTC.

Only a few counts were recorded for this clonotype. The chain employs TRBV29-1 and TRBJ2-1; D is undetermined. The V gene lost 7 bases and the J gene lost 11 bases, with 12 bases spanning the gap. Germline V gene lookup returns CDR1 SQVTM and CDR2 ANQGSEA. CDR3 size: 10 residues. In nucleotides, the CDR3 is TGCAGCGGTGACCGACCCCAGCAGTTCTTC. It is translated as CSGDRPQQFF.

This clonotype occurred many times. The chain is built from TRBV7-3 and TRBJ2-2, with D maybe TRBD1 (6 bases). V was pared by 0 bases and J by 6 bases, with 17 bases between. Looked up from germline, CDR1 is SGHTA and CDR2 is FQGTGA. The CDR3 contains 17 residues. The CDR3 DNA reads TGTGCCAGCAGCTTAACCACTTGGCCAGGGGCTGCCGGGGAGCTGTTTTTT. Translation gives CASSLTTWPGAAGELFF.

The chain employs TRBV28 and TRBJ1-1; D is possibly TRBD1 (5 bases). Deletions cut 1 base from V and 0 bases from J, with 9 bases between. Germline lookup yields CDR1 MDHEN and CDR2 SYDVKM. The CDR3 loop spans 15 amino acids. CDR3 sequence: CASSLSGDMNTEAFF. The DNA for the CDR3 is TGTGCCAGCAGTTTATCGGGGGATATGAACACTGAAGCTTTCTTT.

This clonotype was seen more than once but under ten times. The chain carries TRBV20-1 and TRBJ1-1; D is possibly TRBD1 (5 bases). V lost 7 bases to trimming and J lost 4 bases, with 16 bases between them. Germline CDR1 and CDR2: DFQATT and SNEGSKA (reference sequence). The CDR3 has 13 residues. In nucleotides, the CDR3 is TGCAGTGACGGTGGGGCGCTGGGCACTGAAGCTTTCTTT. Its protein is CSDGGALGTEAFF.

This clonotype appeared many times. The chain couples TRBV3-1 to TRBJ2-7; 10 bases match TRBD2. J lost 3 bases, V lost 4 bases, and 6 bases had no gene match. Germline CDR1 and CDR2: LGHDT and YNNKEL (reference sequence). This CDR3 comprises 15 residues. This chain's CDR3 is CASSPSGSLIYEQYF. The CDR3 DNA follows: TGTGCCAGCAGCCCTAGCGGGAGTTTAATCTACGAGCAGTACTTC.

The genes are TRBV28 and TRBJ2-1; 7 bases fit TRBD2. This CDR3 is 14 amino acids long. J lost 2 bases, V lost 2 bases, and 0 bases had no gene match. Germline V gene lookup returns CDR1 MDHEN and CDR2 SYDVKM. CDR3 in amino acids: CASSLGTTYNEQFF. CDR3 bases: TGTGCCAGCAGTTTAGGGACTACCTACAATGAGCAGTTCTTC.

The J gene is TRBJ1-5, the V gene TRBV5-4; 9 bases line up with TRBD1. Germline V gene sequence: CDR1 SGHNT, CDR2 YYREEE (reference sequence). The CDR3 contains 16 residues. V lost 2 bases to trimming and J lost 6 bases; unmatched junction nucleotides: 9. The CDR3 reads CASSLGGGQGIQPQHF. For the CDR3, the DNA is TGTGCCAGCAGCTTAGGAGGGGGACAGGGAATTCAGCCCCAGCATTTT.

This clonotype was detected only a few times. CDR3 residues: CASSFGPPSSGNTIYF. The CDR3, as DNA: TGTGCCAGCTCATTCGGACCGCCGAGCTCTGGAAACACCATATATTTT. The rearrangement joins TRBV18 to TRBJ1-3; no reliable D call. V was cut by 5 bases and J by 0 bases, with 14 bases left in between. CDR1 is KGHSH, CDR2 LQKENI, per germline. The CDR3 runs to 16 residues. The full variable domain, completed using reference TRBV18 and TRBJ1-3, is NAGVMQNPRHLVRRRGQEARLRCSPMKGHSHVYWYRQLPEEGLKFMVYLQKENIIDESGMPKERFSAEFPKEGPSILRIQQVVRGDSAAYFCASSFGPPSSGNTIYFGEGSWLTVV.

Many counts were recorded for this clonotype. The chain has TRBV6-6 and TRBJ1-4, with a tentative D call TRBD1 (5 bases). The V gene's germline CDR1 is MNHNY and CDR2 SVGAGI (reference sequence). CDR3 length: 13 residues. CDR3 loop: CVALGDSDEKLFF. In nucleotides, the CDR3 is TGTGTCGCGTTAGGAGACAGTGATGAAAAACTGTTTTTT.

This clonotype showed up many times. The chain employs TRBV29-1 and TRBJ2-5; the D gene could be TRBD1 or TRBD2 (6 bases each). CDR3 length equals 13 residues. Germline CDR1 reads SQVTM; CDR2 reads ANQGSEA. Trimming removed 7 bases from V and 3 bases from J, with 15 bases in between. CDR3 bases: TGCAGCGCCCTCCCGGGGGCCGAAGAGACCCAGTACTTC. Translating it yields CSALPGAEETQYF.

Of note for this clonotype: This may be a read error: a much more frequent sequence differs by one nucleotide. The V and J genes are TRBV29-1 and TRBJ2-7, with TRBD2 matching 7 bases. There are 15 residues in the CDR3. Germline V lookup: CDR1 SQVTM, CDR2 ANQGSEA. CDR3 region: CSVKKGRDPSYEQSF. The CDR3 nucleotides read TGCAGCGTTAAGAAAGGGAGGGACCCCTCCTACGAGCAGTCCTTC.